This T cell receptor beta chain was recovered during a study of blood T cells in healthy people across ages. Study-level points and caveats: Naive T cell percentage and TCR beta diversity correlated strongly.

This CDR3 has 12 amino acids. The V end lost 5 bases, the J end lost 2 bases, and 10 bases lay between the germline ends. Germline values: CDR1 DFQATT, CDR2 SNEGSKA (reference sequence). This clonotype showed up just a few times. No antigen is known for it. Through a sample-barcoded 5' primer and a J-beta primer mix, a second PCR was run for roughly 7 to 12 cycles. Using its own MiXCR run on the 5' RACE reads, TCRdb lists one record per CDR3 protein. This sample yields roughly 1.7 million distinct CDR3 sequences, of which approximately 32% are seen a single time; around 10% belongs to the top ten. The specimen was blood. The TCR originated in a woman in her 30s in good health. The chain couples TRBV20-1 to TRBJ2-7, with a tentative D call TRBD2 (6 bases). CDR3 DNA: TGCAGTGCTCCGGGGAGGACCTACGAGCAGTACTTC. This gives the protein CSAPGRTYEQYF.